This T cell receptor (beta chain) is drawn from a study of T cells in Graves' hyperthyroidism and ophthalmopathy. The sample holds one count of this clonotype. This may arise from a read error, as a much more abundant clone is one base away. Losses at the gene ends were 4 bases for V and 12 bases for J; bases not matched to a gene: 13. CDR1 is LGHDT and CDR2 is YNNKEL in the germline V gene (reference sequence). This CDR3 has 14 amino acids. Researchers amplified the TCR beta CDR3 regions from RNA transcripts. The HTBI primer set drove a first-round RT-PCR of the TCR CDR3. A single record per CDR3 protein comes from TCRdb applying MiXCR to the multiplex PCR reads. The repertoire holds hundreds of thousands of distinct CDR3 sequences, with 15% to 20% as singletons.

The chain couples TRBV3-1 to TRBJ1-2, with 8 bases fitting TRBD1. Sequenced input: blood. This TCR was sampled from a woman aged 45 to 65 with Graves' hyperthyroidism that later progressed to Graves' ophthalmopathy. The CDR3 DNA reads as TGTGCCAGCAGCCCCCGGACAGGGTCATGGGGCCACACCTTC. Its protein is CASSPRTGSWGHTF.